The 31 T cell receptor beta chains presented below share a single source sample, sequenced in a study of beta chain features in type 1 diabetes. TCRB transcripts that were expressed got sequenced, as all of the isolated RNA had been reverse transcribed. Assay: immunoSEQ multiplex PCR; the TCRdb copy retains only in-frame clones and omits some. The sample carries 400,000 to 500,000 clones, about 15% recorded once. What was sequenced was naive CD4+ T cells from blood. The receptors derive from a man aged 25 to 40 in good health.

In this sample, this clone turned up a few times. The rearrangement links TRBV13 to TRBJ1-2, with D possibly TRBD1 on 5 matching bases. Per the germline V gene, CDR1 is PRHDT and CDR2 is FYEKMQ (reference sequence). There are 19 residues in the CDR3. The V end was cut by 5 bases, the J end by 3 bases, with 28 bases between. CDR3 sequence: CASSQATRATGPFHYGYTF. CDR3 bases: TGTGCCAGCAGCCAAGCCACCCGGGCCACAGGACCTTTCCACTATGGCTACACCTTC. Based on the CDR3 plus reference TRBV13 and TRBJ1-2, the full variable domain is AAGVIQSPRHLIKEKRETATLKCYPIPRHDTVYWYQQGPGQDPQFLISFYEKMQSDKGSIPDRFSAQQFSDYHSELNMSSLELGDSALYFCASSQATRATGPFHYGYTFGSGTRLTVV.

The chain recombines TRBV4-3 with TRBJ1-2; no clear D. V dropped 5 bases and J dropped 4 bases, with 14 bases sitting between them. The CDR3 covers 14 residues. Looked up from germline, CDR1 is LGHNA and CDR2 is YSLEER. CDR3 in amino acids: CASSSGVSSYGYTF. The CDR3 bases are TGCGCCAGCAGCTCCGGGGTTTCGAGCTATGGCTACACCTTC.

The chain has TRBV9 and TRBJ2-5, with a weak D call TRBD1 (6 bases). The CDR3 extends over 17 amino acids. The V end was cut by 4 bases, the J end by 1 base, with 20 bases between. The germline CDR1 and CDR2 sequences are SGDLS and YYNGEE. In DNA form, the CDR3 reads TGTGCCAGCAGCCCATTCCCTTCCGGGACAACCCAAGAGACCCAGTACTTC. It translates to CASSPFPSGTTQETQYF.

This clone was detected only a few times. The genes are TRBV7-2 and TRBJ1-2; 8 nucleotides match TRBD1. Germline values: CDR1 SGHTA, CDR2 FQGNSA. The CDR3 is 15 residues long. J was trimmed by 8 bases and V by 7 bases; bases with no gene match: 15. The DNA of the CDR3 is TGTGCCAGCATCACCCAGGGCGGCAGGGGGCAGGGCTACACCTTC. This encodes CASITQGGRGQGYTF.

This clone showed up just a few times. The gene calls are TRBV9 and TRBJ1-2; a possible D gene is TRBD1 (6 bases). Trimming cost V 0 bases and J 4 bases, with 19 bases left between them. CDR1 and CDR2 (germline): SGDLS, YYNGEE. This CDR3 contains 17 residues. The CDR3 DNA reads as TGTGCCAGCAGCGTAGGAACAGGGCCCTGGGGAAGCTATGGCTACACCTTC. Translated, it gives CASSVGTGPWGSYGYTF. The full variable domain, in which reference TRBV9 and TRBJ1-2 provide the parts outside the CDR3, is DSGVTQTPKHLITATGQRVTLRCSPRSGDLSVYWYQQSLDQGLQFLIQYYNGEERAKGNILERFSAQQFPDLHSELNLSSLELGDSALYFCASSVGTGPWGSYGYTFGSGTRLTVV.

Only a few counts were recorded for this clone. DNA for the CDR3: TGTGCCACCAGCAGGTTGTTAGGGCCCGGGGAGCTGTTTTTT. It translates to CATSRLLGPGELFF. The chain uses TRBV15 and TRBJ2-2, with no clear D. This CDR3 spans 14 amino acids. V dropped 3 bases and J dropped 6 bases, with 11 bases sitting between them. In germline, CDR1 is LNHNV, CDR2 YYDKDF (reference sequence).

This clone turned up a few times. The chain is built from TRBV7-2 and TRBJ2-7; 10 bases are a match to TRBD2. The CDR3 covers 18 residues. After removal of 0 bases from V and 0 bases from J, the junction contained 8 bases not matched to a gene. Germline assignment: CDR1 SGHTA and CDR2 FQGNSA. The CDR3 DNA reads TGTGCCAGCAGCTTAGCCCCTCCCCTAGCGGGGGCCTCCTACGAGCAGTACTTC. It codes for CASSLAPPLAGASYEQYF.

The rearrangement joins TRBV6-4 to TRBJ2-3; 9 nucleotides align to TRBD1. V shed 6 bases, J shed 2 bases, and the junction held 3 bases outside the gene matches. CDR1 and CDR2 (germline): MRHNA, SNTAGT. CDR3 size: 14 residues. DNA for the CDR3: TGTGCCAGCAGCCGGACAGGGGTCACAGATACGCAGTATTTT. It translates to CASSRTGVTDTQYF.

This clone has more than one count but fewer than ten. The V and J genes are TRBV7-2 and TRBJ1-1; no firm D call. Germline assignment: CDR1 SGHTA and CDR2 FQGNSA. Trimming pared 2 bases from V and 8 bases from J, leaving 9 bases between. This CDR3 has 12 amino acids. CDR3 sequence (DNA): TGTGCCAGCAGCTTATTTGGTGCCGAAGCTTTCTTT. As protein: CASSLFGAEAFF.

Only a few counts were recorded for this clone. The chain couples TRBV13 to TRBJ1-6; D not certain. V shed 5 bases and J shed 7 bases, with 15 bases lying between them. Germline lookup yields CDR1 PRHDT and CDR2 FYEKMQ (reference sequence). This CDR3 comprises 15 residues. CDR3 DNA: TGTGCCAGCAGCCTTCAAATGGCTGGGAATTCACCCCTCCACTTT. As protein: CASSLQMAGNSPLHF.

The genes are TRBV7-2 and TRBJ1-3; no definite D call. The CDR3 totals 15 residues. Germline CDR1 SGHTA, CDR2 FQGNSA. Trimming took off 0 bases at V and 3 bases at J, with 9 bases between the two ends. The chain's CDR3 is CASSLAGVDGNTIYF. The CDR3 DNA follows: TGTGCCAGCAGCTTAGCGGGCGTGGATGGAAACACCATATATTTT.

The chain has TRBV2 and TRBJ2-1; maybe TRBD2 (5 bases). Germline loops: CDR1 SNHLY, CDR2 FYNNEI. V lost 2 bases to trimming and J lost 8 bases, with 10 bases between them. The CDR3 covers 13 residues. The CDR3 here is CASSEIRGDEQFF. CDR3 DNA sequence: TGTGCCAGCAGTGAAATTCGGGGTGATGAGCAGTTCTTC.

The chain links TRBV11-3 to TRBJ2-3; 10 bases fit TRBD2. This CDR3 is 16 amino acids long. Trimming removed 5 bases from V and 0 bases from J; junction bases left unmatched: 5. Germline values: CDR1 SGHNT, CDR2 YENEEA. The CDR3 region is CASSPLAGPSTDTQYF. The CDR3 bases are TGTGCCAGCAGCCCACTAGCGGGGCCTAGCACAGATACGCAGTATTTT.

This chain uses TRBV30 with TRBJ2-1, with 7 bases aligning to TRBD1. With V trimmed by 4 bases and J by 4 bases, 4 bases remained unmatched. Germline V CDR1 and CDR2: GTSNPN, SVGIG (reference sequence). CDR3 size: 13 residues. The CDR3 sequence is CAWTRGTYNEQFF. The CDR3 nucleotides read TGTGCCTGGACCAGGGGGACATACAATGAGCAGTTCTTC.

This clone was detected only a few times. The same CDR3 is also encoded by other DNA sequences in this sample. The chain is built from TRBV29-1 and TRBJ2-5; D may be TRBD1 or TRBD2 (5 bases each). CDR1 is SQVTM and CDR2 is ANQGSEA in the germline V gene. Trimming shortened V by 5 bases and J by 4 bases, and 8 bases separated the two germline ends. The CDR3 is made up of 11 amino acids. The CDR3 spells CSVTGGETQYF. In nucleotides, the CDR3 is TGCAGCGTTACAGGAGGAGAGACCCAGTACTTC.

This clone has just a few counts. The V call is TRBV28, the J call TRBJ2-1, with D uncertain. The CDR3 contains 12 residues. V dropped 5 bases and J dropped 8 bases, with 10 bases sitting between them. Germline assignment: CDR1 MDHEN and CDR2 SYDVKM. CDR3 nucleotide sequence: TGTGCCAGCAGTCAGACTGGGTATGAGCAGTTCTTC. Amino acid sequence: CASSQTGYEQFF.

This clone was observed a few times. CDR3 nucleotides: TGCAGCGTTAGGACAGGCATGATGGTCCAGTACTTC. This translates into CSVRTGMMVQYF. The V gene is TRBV29-1, the J gene TRBJ2-5, with 7 bases identical to TRBD1. J was trimmed by 10 bases and V by 5 bases; bases with no gene match: 10. The CDR3 loop spans 12 amino acids. Germline V CDR1 and CDR2: SQVTM, ANQGSEA.

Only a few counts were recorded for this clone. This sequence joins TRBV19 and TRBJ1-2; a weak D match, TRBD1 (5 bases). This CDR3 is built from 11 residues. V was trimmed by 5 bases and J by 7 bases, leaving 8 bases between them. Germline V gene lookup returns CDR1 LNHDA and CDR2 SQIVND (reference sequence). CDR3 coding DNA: TGTGCCAGTAGTCAGGGTACTGGCTACACCTTC. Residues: CASSQGTGYTF.

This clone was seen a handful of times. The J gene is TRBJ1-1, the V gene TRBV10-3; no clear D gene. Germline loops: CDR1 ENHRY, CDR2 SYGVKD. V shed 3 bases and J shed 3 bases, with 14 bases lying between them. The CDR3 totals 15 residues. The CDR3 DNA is TGTGCCATCAGTGAAAGAAGCCACCAGGACACTGAAGCTTTCTTT. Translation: CAISERSHQDTEAFF.

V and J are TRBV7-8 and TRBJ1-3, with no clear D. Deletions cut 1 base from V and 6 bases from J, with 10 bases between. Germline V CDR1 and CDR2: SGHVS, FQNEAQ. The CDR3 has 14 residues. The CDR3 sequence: CASSLEGVVNTIYF. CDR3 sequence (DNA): TGTGCCAGCAGCTTAGAAGGTGTCGTAAACACCATATATTTT.

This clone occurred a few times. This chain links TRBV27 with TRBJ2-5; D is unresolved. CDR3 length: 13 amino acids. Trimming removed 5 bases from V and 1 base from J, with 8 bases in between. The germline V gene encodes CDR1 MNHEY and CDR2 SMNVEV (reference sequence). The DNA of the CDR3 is TGTGCCAGCAGTAGTGCTCGCCAAGAGACCCAGTACTTC. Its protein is CASSSARQETQYF.

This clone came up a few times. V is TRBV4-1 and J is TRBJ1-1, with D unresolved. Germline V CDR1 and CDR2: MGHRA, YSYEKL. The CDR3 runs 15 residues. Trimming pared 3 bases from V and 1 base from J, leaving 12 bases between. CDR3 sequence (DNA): TGCGCCAGCAGCCACCCGGCAGCGGGGAACACTGAAGCTTTCTTT. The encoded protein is CASSHPAAGNTEAFF.

CDR3 coding DNA: TGTGCCAGCACCGACGGACAGGGAAGTCAGCCCCAGCATTTT. Encoded protein: CASTDGQGSQPQHF. The chain has TRBV6-6 and TRBJ1-5; 8 nucleotides line up with TRBD1. The CDR3 extends over 14 amino acids. CDR1 MNHNY and CDR2 SVGAGI come from the germline V gene (reference sequence). The ends lost 7 bases at V and 6 bases at J; junction bases unmatched: 8.

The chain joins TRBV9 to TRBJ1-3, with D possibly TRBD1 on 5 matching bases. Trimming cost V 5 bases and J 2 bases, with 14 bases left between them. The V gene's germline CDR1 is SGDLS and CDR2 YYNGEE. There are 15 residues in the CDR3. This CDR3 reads CASRRDWGAGNTIYF. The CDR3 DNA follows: TGTGCCAGCAGGCGCGACTGGGGGGCTGGAAACACCATATATTTT.

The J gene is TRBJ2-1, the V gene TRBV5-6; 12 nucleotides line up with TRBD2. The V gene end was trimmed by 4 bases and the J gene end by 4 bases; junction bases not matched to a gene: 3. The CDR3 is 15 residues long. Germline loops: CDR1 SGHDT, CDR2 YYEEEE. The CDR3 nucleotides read TGTGCCAGCAGCCGAGGGACTAGCGGGTACAATGAGCAGTTCTTC. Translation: CASSRGTSGYNEQFF.

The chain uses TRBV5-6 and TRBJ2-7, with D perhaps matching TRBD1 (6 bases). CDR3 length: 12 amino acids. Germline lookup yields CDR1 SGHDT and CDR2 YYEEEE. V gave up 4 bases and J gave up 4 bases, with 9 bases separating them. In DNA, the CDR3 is TGTGCCAGCAGCATACAGGGTTACGAGCAGTACTTC. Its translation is CASSIQGYEQYF. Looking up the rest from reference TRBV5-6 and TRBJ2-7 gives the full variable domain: DAGVTQSPTHLIKTRGQQVTLRCSPKSGHDTVSWYQQALGQGPQFIFQYYEEEERQRGNFPDRFSGHQFPNYSSELNVNALLLGDSALYLCASSIQGYEQYFGPGTRLTVT.

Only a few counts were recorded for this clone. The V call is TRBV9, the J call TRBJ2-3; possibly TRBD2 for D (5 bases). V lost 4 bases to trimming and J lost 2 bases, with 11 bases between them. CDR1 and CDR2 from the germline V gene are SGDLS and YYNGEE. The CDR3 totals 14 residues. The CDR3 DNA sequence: TGTGCCAGCAGCCTTTCCGGGGTCACAGATACGCAGTATTTT. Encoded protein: CASSLSGVTDTQYF.

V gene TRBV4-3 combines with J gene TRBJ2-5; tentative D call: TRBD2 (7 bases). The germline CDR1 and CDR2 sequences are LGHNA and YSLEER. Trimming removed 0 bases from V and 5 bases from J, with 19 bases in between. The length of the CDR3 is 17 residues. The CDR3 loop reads CASSQDTRGGTDETQYF. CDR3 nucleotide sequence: TGCGCCAGCAGCCAAGATACAAGGGGGGGAACTGACGAGACCCAGTACTTC.

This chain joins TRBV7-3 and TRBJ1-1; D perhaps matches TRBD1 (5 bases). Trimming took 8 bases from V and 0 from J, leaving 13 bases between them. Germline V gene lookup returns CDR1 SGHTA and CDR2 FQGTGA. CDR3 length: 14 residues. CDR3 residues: CASRRSGVNTEAFF. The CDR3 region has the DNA TGTGCCAGCCGCCGTTCGGGGGTGAACACTGAAGCTTTCTTT.

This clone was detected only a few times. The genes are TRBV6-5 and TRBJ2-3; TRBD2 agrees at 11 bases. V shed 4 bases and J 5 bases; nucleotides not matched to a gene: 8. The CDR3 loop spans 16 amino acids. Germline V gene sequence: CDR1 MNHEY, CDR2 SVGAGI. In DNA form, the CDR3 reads TGTGCCAGCAGTTTATTAGCGGGGGGGCCAGGAGATACGCAGTATTTT. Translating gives CASSLLAGGPGDTQYF.

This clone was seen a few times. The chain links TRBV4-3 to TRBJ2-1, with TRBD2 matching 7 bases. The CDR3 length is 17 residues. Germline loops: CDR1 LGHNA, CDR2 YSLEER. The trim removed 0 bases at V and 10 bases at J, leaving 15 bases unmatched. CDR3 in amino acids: CASSQDTFPERGWEQFF. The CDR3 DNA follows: TGCGCCAGCAGCCAAGATACCTTCCCGGAGCGGGGATGGGAGCAGTTCTTC.